This entry describes one TCR beta chain. The V and J ends lost 1 base and 1 base, in that order; junction bases with no gene match: 18. CDR1 is SGHTA and CDR2 is FQGTGA in the germline V gene. This CDR3 region has 21 residues. Primers included in the PCR were 60 Vbeta and 13 Jbeta primers. Clones were sequenced by immunoSEQ multiplex PCR, and TCRdb holds only the in-frame ones, with some missing. Of about 89,000 clones in the sample, around 84% are singletons; the top ten hold approximately 7.4%. This sample is drawn from a study of cytomegalovirus exposure and HLA in healthy donors. The rearrangement links TRBV7-3 to TRBJ2-1, with TRBD2 matching 8 bases. This clonotype originated in a man between 35 and 55 years old in good health and CMV-seropositive. Sequencing used PBMCs. The CDR3 sequence is CASSLKAAEGSGDLSYNEQFF. CDR3 DNA sequence: TGTGCCAGCAGCTTAAAGGCGGCGGAGGGTAGCGGGGATTTGTCCTACAATGAGCAGTTCTTC.